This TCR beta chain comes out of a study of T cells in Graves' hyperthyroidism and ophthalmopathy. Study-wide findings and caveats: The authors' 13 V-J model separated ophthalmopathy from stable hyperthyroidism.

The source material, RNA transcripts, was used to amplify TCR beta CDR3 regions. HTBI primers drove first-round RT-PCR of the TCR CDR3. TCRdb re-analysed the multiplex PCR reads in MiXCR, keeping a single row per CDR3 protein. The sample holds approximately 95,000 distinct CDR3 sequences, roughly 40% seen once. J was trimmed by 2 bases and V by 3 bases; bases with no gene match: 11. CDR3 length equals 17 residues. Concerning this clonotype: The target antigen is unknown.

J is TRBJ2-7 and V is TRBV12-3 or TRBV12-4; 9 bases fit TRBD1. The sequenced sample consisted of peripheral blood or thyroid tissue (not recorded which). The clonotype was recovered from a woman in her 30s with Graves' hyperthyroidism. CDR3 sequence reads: CASSFRIGTGYPYEQYF. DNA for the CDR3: TGTGCCAGCAGTTTCAGAATCGGGACAGGGTATCCCTACGAGCAGTACTTC.